This TCR beta chain appears in the sequencing data of a study of CXCR3-negative and CXCR3-positive naive CD8 T cells. Findings and caveats of the study: For CXCR3-positive naive cells, TRB CDR3s were more hydrophobic than those of CXCR3-negative naive cells. TRBV-TRBJ usage was alike in naive CXCR3-negative and CXCR3-positive cells but differed in memory cells.

The authors prepared UMI-labeled TRB cDNA libraries by 5' RACE. TCRdb re-called the 5' RACE reads and shows each CDR3 protein once, DNA omitted. The specimen's table records 65,000 to 75,000 distinct CDR3 sequences. Remarks on this clonotype: Its antigen is as yet unknown.

The TCR sequence derives from a human donor in good health. Some clones in this sample may be carry-over from other donors' samples. Sequences were obtained from naive CXCR3- CD8+ T cells from blood. Subset described: CD45RO-CCR7+CD27+CD95- naive CD8+ T cells lacking CXCR3 (TNR3-).

The CDR3 here is CASSPPAKGGPSGNTIYF. V and J are TRBV11-2 and TRBJ1-3. The CDR3 covers 18 residues. The germline gives CDR1 SGHAT, CDR2 FQNNGV.